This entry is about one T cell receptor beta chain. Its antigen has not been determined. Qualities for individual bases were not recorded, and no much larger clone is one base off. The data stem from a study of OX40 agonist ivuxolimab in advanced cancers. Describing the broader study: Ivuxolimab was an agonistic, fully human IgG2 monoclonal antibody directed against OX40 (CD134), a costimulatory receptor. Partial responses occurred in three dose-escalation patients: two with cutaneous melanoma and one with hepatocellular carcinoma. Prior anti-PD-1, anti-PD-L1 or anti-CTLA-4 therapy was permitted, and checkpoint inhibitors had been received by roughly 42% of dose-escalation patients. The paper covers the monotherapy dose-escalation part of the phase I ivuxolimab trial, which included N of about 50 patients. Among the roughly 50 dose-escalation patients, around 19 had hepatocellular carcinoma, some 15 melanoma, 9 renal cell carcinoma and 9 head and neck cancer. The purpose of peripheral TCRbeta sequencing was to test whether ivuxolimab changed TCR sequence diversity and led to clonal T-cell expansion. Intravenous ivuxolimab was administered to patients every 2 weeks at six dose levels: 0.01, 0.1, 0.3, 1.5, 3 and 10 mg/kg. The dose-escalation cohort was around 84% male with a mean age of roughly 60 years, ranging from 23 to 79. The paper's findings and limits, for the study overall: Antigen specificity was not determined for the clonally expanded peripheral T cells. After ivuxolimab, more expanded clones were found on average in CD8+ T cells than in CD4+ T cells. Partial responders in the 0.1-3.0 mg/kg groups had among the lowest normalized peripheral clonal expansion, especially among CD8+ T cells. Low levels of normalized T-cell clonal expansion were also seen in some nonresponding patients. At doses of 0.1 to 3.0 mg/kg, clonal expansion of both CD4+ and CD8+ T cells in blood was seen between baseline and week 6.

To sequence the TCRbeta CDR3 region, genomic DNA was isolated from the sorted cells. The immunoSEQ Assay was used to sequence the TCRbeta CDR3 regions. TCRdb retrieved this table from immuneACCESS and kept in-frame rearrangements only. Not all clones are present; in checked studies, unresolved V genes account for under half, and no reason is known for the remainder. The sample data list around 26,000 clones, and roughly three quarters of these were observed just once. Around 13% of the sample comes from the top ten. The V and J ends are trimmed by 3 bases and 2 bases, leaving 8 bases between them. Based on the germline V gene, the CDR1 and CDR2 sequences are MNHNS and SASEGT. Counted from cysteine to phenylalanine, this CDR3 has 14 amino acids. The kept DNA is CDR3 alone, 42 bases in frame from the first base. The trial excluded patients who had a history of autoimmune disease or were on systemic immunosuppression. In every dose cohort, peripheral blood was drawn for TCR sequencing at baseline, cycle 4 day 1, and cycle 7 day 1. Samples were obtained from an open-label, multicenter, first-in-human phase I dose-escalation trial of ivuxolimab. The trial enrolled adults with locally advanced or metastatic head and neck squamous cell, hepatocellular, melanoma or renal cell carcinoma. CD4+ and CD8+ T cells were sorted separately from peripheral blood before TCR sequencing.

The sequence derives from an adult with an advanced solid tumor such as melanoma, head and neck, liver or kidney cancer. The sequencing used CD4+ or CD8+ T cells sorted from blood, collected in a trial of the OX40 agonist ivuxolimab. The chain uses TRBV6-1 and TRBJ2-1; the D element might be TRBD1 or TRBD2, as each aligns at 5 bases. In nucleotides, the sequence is TGTGCCAGCAGTGAGTGGGGGACCTACAATGAGCAGTTCTTC. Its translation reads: CASSEWGTYNEQFF.